This is a list of T cell receptor beta chains from one sample in a study of cytomegalovirus exposure and HLA in healthy donors. Libraries were prepared by immunoSEQ multiplex PCR; TCRdb keeps only in-frame clonotypes and omits some of them. The sample is made up of 100,000 to 150,000 clones, and the top ten hold over 1.5% of it. Sequencing used PBMCs. These receptors were taken from a woman aged 40 to 55 in good health and CMV-seropositive. CDR3s include the opening cysteine and the closing phenylalanine or tryptophan. A D gene is named only where the DNA matches it firmly.

>TRBV5-6|TRBJ1-2|-
CASSPMTASVGYTF
>TRBV29-1|TRBJ2-7|TRBD2
CSVELREGLYEQYF
>TRBV7-9|TRBJ1-4|-
CASSLGGINEKLFF
>TRBV5-5|TRBJ2-5|TRBD2
CASRYLGREEETQYF
>TRBV6-1|TRBJ2-1|TRBD2
CASSEALAGVNEQFF
>TRBV10-3|TRBJ2-1|-
CAISALVSYNEQFF
>TRBV6-6|TRBJ2-1|-
CASSYSPGDNEQFF
>TRBV2|TRBJ2-3|-
CASNRDSKLSTDTQYF
>TRBV4-3|TRBJ1-4|-
CASSPLWGGPATNEKLFF
>TRBV5-1|TRBJ2-1|TRBD2
CASSVGLAGNEQFF
>TRBV7-7|TRBJ2-1|TRBD2
CASSPTGLAGGNEQFF
>TRBV6-6|TRBJ2-5|-
CASSYLRGSETQYF
>TRBV6-1|TRBJ2-3|TRBD2
CASSGLAGGSSTDTQYF
>TRBV10-3|-|-
CAISEGGEPYEQYF
>TRBV18|TRBJ1-2|-
CASSPGTSGNYGYTF
>TRBV5-4|TRBJ1-2|-
CASSLGGANYGYTF
>TRBV5-1|TRBJ2-1|TRBD2
CASSWGLAGGPSNNEQFF
>TRBV29-1|TRBJ2-7|TRBD2
CSVRKREGSYEQYF
>TRBV27|TRBJ2-7|-
CASSPGGGPYEQYF
>TRBV7-2|TRBJ2-2|TRBD2
CASSSNGLAGEELFF
>TRBV5-1|TRBJ1-2|-
CASSLAEFNYGYTF
>TRBV7-2|TRBJ2-7|-
CASSPQAYEQYF
>TRBV5-1|TRBJ1-3|TRBD1
CASSLRTGEGNTIYF
>TRBV15|TRBJ2-7|-
CATSRVRQLSEQYF
>TRBV19|TRBJ1-2|-
CASRNQGRDYGYTF
>TRBV14|TRBJ2-7|TRBD2
CASRLAGGPNEQYF
>TRBV28|TRBJ2-7|-
CASSLRQTEQYF
>TRBV6-1|TRBJ1-5|-
CATFYLSNQPQHF
>TRBV5-4|TRBJ2-5|-
CASSRRTGGLETQYF
>TRBV28|TRBJ1-2|-
CASSTRDAPTSNYGYTF
>TRBV19|TRBJ2-6|-
CASSLGGGSGANVLTF
>TRBV7-2|TRBJ1-3|-
CASSPGREAGNTIYF
>TRBV15|TRBJ1-5|TRBD1
CATSRDLKGTGGNQPQHF
>TRBV11-3|TRBJ2-1|TRBD1
CASSLGQTNEQFF
>TRBV2|TRBJ1-1|-
CASSPHNTEAFF
>TRBV9|TRBJ2-1|TRBD2
CASSPGTSGWYNEQFF
>TRBV6-5|TRBJ2-7|TRBD1
CASRSGQGARYEQYF
>TRBV30|TRBJ2-7|-
CALGAASYEQYF
>TRBV5-1|TRBJ1-1|-
CASSLERTEAFF
>TRBV19|TRBJ2-3|-
CASSISSGKTQYF
>TRBV5-1|TRBJ1-1|-
CASSSHGASEAFF
>TRBV6-5|TRBJ1-3|-
CASSTGSGNTIYF
>TRBV29-1|TRBJ2-3|TRBD2
CSVVRGARTSGRDTQYF
>TRBV9|TRBJ2-1|TRBD2
CASSVSTSGNTYNEQFF
>TRBV7-9|TRBJ2-1|TRBD2
CASSLAEYNEQFF
>TRBV29-1|TRBJ2-5|-
CSVGEPQETQYF
>TRBV27|TRBJ2-1|TRBD2
CASSLGTSGINEQFF
>TRBV27|TRBJ2-7|-
CASSFYGYEQYF